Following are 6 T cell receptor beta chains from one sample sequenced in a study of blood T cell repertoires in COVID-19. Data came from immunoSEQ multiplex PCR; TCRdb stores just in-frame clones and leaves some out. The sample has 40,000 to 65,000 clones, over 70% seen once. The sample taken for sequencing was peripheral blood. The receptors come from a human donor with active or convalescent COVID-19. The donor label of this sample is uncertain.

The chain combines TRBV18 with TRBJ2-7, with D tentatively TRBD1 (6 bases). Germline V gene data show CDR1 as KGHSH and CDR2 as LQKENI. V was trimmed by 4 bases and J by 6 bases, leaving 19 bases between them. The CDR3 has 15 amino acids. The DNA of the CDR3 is TGTGCCAGCTCACGTGAAGGGGGACCCTCGAGCGAGCAGTACTTC. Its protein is CASSREGGPSSEQYF.

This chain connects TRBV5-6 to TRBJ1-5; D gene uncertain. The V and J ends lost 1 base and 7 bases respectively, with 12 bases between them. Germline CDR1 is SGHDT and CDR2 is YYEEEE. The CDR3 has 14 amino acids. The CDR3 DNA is TGTGCCAGCAGCTTGAAAGGGCGGGAGCAGCCCCAGCATTTT. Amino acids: CASSLKGREQPQHF.

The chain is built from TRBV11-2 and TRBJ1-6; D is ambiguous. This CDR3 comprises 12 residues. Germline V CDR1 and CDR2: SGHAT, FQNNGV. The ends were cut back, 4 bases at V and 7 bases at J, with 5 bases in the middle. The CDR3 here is CASSWQNSPLHF. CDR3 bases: TGTGCCAGCAGCTGGCAGAATTCACCCCTCCACTTT.

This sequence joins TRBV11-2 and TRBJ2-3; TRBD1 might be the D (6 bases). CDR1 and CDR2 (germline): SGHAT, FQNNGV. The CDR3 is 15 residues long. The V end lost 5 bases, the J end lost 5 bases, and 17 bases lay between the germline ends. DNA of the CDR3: TGTGCCAGCAGCGATACTACTAAAGGGGGAGATACGCAGTATTTT. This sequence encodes CASSDTTKGGDTQYF. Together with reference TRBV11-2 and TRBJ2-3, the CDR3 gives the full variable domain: EAGVAQSPRYKIIEKRQSVAFWCNPISGHATLYWYQQILGQGPKLLIQFQNNGVVDDSQLPKDRFSAERLKGVDSTLKIQPAKLEDSAVYLCASSDTTKGGDTQYFGPGTRLTVL.

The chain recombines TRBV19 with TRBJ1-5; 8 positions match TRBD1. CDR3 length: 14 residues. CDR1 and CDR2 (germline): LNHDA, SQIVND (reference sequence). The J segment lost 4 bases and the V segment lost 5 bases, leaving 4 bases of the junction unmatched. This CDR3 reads CASSPTGANQPQHF. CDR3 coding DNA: TGTGCCAGTAGTCCGACAGGGGCAAATCAGCCCCAGCATTTT.

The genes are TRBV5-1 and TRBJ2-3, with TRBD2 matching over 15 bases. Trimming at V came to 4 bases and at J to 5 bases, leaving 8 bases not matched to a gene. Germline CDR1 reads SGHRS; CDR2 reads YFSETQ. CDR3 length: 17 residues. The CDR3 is CASSPQPGLAGGDTQYF. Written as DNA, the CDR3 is TGCGCCAGCAGCCCACAACCGGGACTAGCGGGAGGAGATACGCAGTATTTT.